These 5 T cell receptor beta chains were all obtained from the same sample, sequenced in a study of T cells in Graves' hyperthyroidism and ophthalmopathy. RNA transcripts gave rise to amplified TCR beta CDR3 regions. The HTBI set primed first-round TCR CDR3 RT-PCR. Using its own MiXCR run on the multiplex PCR reads, TCRdb lists one record per CDR3 protein. The sample has a few hundred thousand distinct CDR3 sequences; just over 45% are singletons. The sequenced material came from peripheral blood or thyroid tissue (not recorded which). The source of these receptors is a woman younger than 30 with Graves' hyperthyroidism.

This clonotype was observed many times. The gene calls are TRBV27 and TRBJ1-2; D is possibly TRBD1 (5 bases). V lost 8 bases to trimming and J lost 7 bases, with 14 bases between them. The CDR3 spans 12 residues. Germline values: CDR1 MNHEY, CDR2 SMNVEV (reference sequence). In DNA, the CDR3 is TGTGCCAGCCAAACTGTCACAGGTGGCTACACCTTC. Its translation: CASQTVTGGYTF.

As to this clonotype: This sequence may be a read error, since a much larger clone differs from it by one base. This chain links TRBV9 with TRBJ2-7; 11 nucleotides agree with TRBD1. This CDR3 is built from 15 residues. The germline gives CDR1 SGDLS, CDR2 YYNGEE. Trimming removed 7 bases from V and 3 bases from J; junction bases left unmatched: 9. CDR3 nucleotide sequence: TGTGCCAGCGGCCCGCAGGGGACAGGGGGCTACGAGCAGTACTTC. It codes for CASGPQGTGGYEQYF.

This clonotype appeared many times. The CDR3 region has the DNA TGTGCCAGCAGCTTAGCGGGAGGGGTCAACGAGCAGTACTTC. Its translation is CASSLAGGVNEQYF. The chain combines TRBV13 with TRBJ2-7; TRBD2 matches 8 bases. Germline CDR1 PRHDT, CDR2 FYEKMQ (reference sequence). J lost 5 bases, V lost 1 base, and 4 bases had no gene match. The CDR3 extends over 14 amino acids.

This clonotype appeared many times. The chain links TRBV7-2 to TRBJ1-1; 8 bases match TRBD1. The CDR3 runs 15 residues. The junction had 7 bases not matched to a gene; V was cut back by 5 bases and J by 2 bases. The germline gives CDR1 SGHTA, CDR2 FQGNSA. This chain's CDR3 is CASSPIGQGNTEAFF. CDR3 nucleotide sequence: TGTGCCAGCAGCCCAATTGGACAGGGTAACACTGAAGCTTTCTTT.

This clonotype was seen repeatedly, ten times or more. The genes are TRBV19 and TRBJ1-1, with 10 positions matching TRBD1. The ends lost 3 bases at V and 0 bases at J; junction bases unmatched: 1. The CDR3 is 15 amino acids. Germline CDR1 LNHDA, CDR2 SQIVND (reference sequence). The CDR3 DNA sequence: TGTGCCAGTAGTATTGGGACAGGGGTGAACACTGAAGCTTTCTTT. It is translated as CASSIGTGVNTEAFF.